This TCR beta chain derives from a study of T cells in Graves' hyperthyroidism and ophthalmopathy. V shed 7 bases and J shed 0 bases, with 10 bases lying between them. This CDR3 region has 14 residues. TCR beta CDR3 regions were amplified from RNA transcripts. With the HTBI primer set, the TCR CDR3 went through a first round of RT-PCR. TCRdb re-called the multiplex PCR reads through MiXCR, storing one row per CDR3 protein. In the table there are under 700,000 distinct CDR3 sequences, about a sixth of which are singletons. This clonotype has a count of ten or more. The clonotype was recovered from a woman younger than 30 with Graves' hyperthyroidism. V and J are TRBV12-3 or TRBV12-4 and TRBJ1-5; the D gene is possibly TRBD1 (5 bases). The sequencing input was blood. CDR3 nucleotides: TGTGCCAGCATCTTGGACATTAGCAATCAGCCCCAGCATTTT. Translating it yields CASILDISNQPQHF.